The 16 T cell receptor beta chains below all came from one sample that was sequenced in a study of blood T cell repertoires in COVID-19. Sequenced by immunoSEQ multiplex PCR; TCRdb stores in-frame clones only, minus some. The table includes some 140,000 clones, about 76% detected once. The material sequenced was peripheral blood. The source of these receptors is a man older than 75 with acute or convalescent COVID-19.

Remarks on this clone: The sample holds other DNA sequences that translate to the same CDR3. This sequence joins TRBV19 and TRBJ1-6; TRBD1 matches 10 bases. Germline CDR1 LNHDA, CDR2 SQIVND (reference sequence). CDR3 size: 15 residues. Losses at the gene ends were 2 bases for V and 8 bases for J; bases not matched to a gene: 3. The chain's CDR3 is CASSITGTGDSPLHF. CDR3 bases: TGTGCCAGTAGTATAACAGGGACAGGGGATTCACCCCTCCACTTT.

This chain joins TRBV15 and TRBJ1-5; no definite D call. Germline assignment: CDR1 LNHNV and CDR2 YYDKDF (reference sequence). The CDR3 sequence is 15 residues long. V lost 0 bases, J lost 6 bases, and 12 bases lay in between. The CDR3 nucleotides read TGTGCCACCAGCAGAGATTCTACTTTCGGTCAGCCCCAGCATTTT. This encodes CATSRDSTFGQPQHF.

The chain joins TRBV28 to TRBJ1-1, with TRBD1 matching 8 bases. The length of the CDR3 is 12 residues. V was clipped by 3 bases and J by 8 bases; unmatched bases: 2. CDR1 and CDR2 from the germline V gene are MDHEN and SYDVKM. CDR3 sequence: CASSLWDREAFF. CDR3 in DNA: TGTGCCAGCAGTTTGTGGGACAGGGAAGCTTTCTTT.

The chain uses TRBV3-1 (or the pseudogene TRBV3-2) and TRBJ2-5, with 9 bases aligning to TRBD1. J gave up 8 bases and V 4 bases, and 11 bases lay outside the gene matches. Germline CDR1 reads LGHDT; CDR2 reads YNNKEL (reference sequence). The CDR3 length is 15 residues. The CDR3 DNA reads TGTGCCAGCAGCCCCCGGGACAGGGCCAAGAGAACCCAGTACTTC. As protein: CASSPRDRAKRTQYF.

V is TRBV5-4 and J is TRBJ2-1; possible D gene TRBD2, 6 bases. V lost 1 base and J 6 bases, leaving 8 bases between the germline ends. CDR3 size: 13 residues. The germline V gene encodes CDR1 SGHNT and CDR2 YYREEE (reference sequence). The CDR3 region is CASSLFGGNEQFF. The CDR3 DNA reads as TGTGCCAGCAGCTTGTTCGGGGGCAATGAGCAGTTCTTC. Looking up the rest from reference TRBV5-4 and TRBJ2-1 gives the full variable domain: ETGVTQSPTHLIKTRGQQVTLRCSSQSGHNTVSWYQQALGQGPQFIFQYYREEENGRGNFPPRFSGLQFPNYSSELNVNALELDDSALYLCASSLFGGNEQFFGPGTRLTVL.

On this clone: In the same sample, other DNA sequences code for this CDR3. This chain connects TRBV19 to TRBJ1-1, with D perhaps TRBD1 (6 bases). The CDR3 has 13 amino acids. With 4 bases removed from V and 3 bases from J, the gap between germline ends came to 9 bases. Per the germline V gene, CDR1 is LNHDA and CDR2 is SQIVND (reference sequence). The CDR3 loop reads CASSTDRDTEAFF. CDR3 DNA: TGTGCCAGTAGTACGGACAGAGACACTGAAGCTTTCTTT.

The gene calls are TRBV5-4 and TRBJ2-1, with TRBD2 identical over 9 bases. This CDR3 comprises 15 residues. V shed 4 bases and J 1 base; nucleotides not matched to a gene: 3. The germline CDR1 and CDR2 sequences are SGHNT and YYREEE (reference sequence). CDR3 residues: CASSETSGSYNEQFF. The CDR3 DNA reads TGTGCCAGCAGCGAGACTAGCGGTTCCTACAATGAGCAGTTCTTC.

The rearrangement joins TRBV6-6 to TRBJ2-7; 10 bases align to TRBD2. The CDR3 consists of 13 residues. Trimming at V came to 6 bases and at J to 8 bases, leaving 7 bases not matched to a gene. Germline V gene data show CDR1 as MNHNY and CDR2 as SVGAGI (reference sequence). CDR3: CASSLAGVYKQYF. The DNA for the CDR3 is TGTGCCAGCAGCCTAGCGGGGGTTTACAAGCAGTACTTC.

V and J are TRBV5-6 and TRBJ1-6, with unresolved D. CDR3 length equals 15 residues. Germline V CDR1 and CDR2: SGHDT, YYEEEE. V was cut by 0 bases and J by 6 bases, with 10 bases left in between. CDR3: CASSLGTGSNSPLHF. Here the CDR3 DNA reads TGTGCCAGCAGCTTGGGAACGGGGTCTAATTCACCCCTCCACTTT.

V gene TRBV28 combines with J gene TRBJ2-1; TRBD1 matches at 8 bases. Germline CDR1 and CDR2: MDHEN and SYDVKM. The V segment lost 7 bases and the J segment 9 bases; nucleotides outside the gene matches: 11. The CDR3 runs 14 residues. CDR3 in amino acids: CASNYRGRKFEQFF. Here the CDR3 DNA reads TGTGCCAGCAATTACAGGGGGAGAAAGTTTGAGCAGTTCTTC.

V is TRBV3-1 (or the pseudogene TRBV3-2) and J is TRBJ2-1, with D perhaps TRBD1 (6 bases). The CDR3 totals 13 residues. Per the germline V gene, CDR1 is LGHDT and CDR2 is YNNKEL (reference sequence). Trimming shortened V by 4 bases and J by 4 bases, and 8 bases separated the two germline ends. The CDR3 DNA sequence: TGTGCCAGCAGCCCGGACAGATACAATGAGCAGTTCTTC. Translating it yields CASSPDRYNEQFF.

The V gene is TRBV5-1, the J gene TRBJ2-5, with unresolved D. This CDR3 is built from 14 residues. Germline V gene lookup returns CDR1 SGHRS and CDR2 YFSETQ. V was trimmed by 4 bases and J by 2 bases, leaving 12 bases between them. The CDR3 here is CASSPDSKQETQYF. The CDR3 nucleotides read TGCGCCAGCAGCCCCGACTCGAAACAAGAGACCCAGTACTTC.

The chain has TRBV10-3 and TRBJ1-1, with D maybe TRBD1 (5 bases). This CDR3 region has 14 residues. Germline V gene data show CDR1 as ENHRY and CDR2 as SYGVKD. Trimming stripped 6 bases from V and 3 bases from J, with 14 bases between. In DNA, the CDR3 is TGTGCCATCAGCAAGACCCCCAGGGACACTGAAGCTTTCTTT. This gives the protein CAISKTPRDTEAFF.

A single count supports this clone. The V and J genes are TRBV19 and TRBJ1-2; D perhaps matches TRBD1 (6 bases). This CDR3 has 15 residues. The V end was cut by 1 base, the J end by 4 bases, with 13 bases between. Germline V gives CDR1 LNHDA, CDR2 SQIVND (reference sequence). The CDR3 bases are TGTGCCAGTAGTATAGGAGACAGGTTTGCCTATGGCTACACCTTC. Its translation: CASSIGDRFAYGYTF.

The J gene is TRBJ1-1, the V gene TRBV5-6; 7 bases line up with TRBD1. Germline V gene sequence: CDR1 SGHDT, CDR2 YYEEEE. This CDR3 has 14 amino acids. The V and J ends lost 4 bases and 4 bases, in that order; junction bases with no gene match: 7. CDR3 sequence reads: CASSERGTVTEAFF. CDR3 sequence (DNA): TGTGCCAGCAGCGAGAGAGGGACAGTCACTGAAGCTTTCTTT.

This clone was observed a few times. DNA for the CDR3: TGTGCCAGCAGTGTGGACAGGGCTGACTATGGCTACACCTTC. Residues: CASSVDRADYGYTF. The chain carries TRBV9 and TRBJ1-2, with 8 bases matching TRBD1. From germline, CDR1 is SGDLS and CDR2 YYNGEE. V trimming: 5 bases; J trimming: 3 bases; junction bases outside the gene matches: 6. This CDR3 region has 14 residues.